By sample fraction, the clone carrying this T cell receptor beta chain is medium-sized. This entry belongs to a study of blood T cell repertoires in COVID-19. Germline V gene sequence: CDR1 SNHLY, CDR2 FYNNEI. CDR3 length: 16 amino acids. J lost 2 bases, V lost 3 bases, and 8 bases had no gene match. Generated by immunoSEQ multiplex PCR, the TCRdb table keeps only in-frame clones and is missing some. The sample has around 34,000 clones, under 90% seen once. Sequencing input: peripheral blood. V usage is TRBV2 and J usage is TRBJ2-7, with TRBD2 matching over 9 bases. This receptor was identified in a man between 50 and 59 years old with acute or convalescent COVID-19. CDR3 in amino acids: CASSDSLKRGAYEQYF. The CDR3 DNA is TGTGCCAGCAGTGACTCCTTAAAGCGGGGGGCCTACGAGCAGTACTTC.